The 22 T cell receptor beta chains below come from one sample, sequenced in a study of blood T cell repertoires in COVID-19 (dated by TCRdb to 2018 to 2021). The library was made by the immunoSEQ multiplex PCR assay. TCRdb carries this immuneACCESS record with in-frame sequences only. Its versions omit some clonotypes, under half of them owing to an unresolved V gene in the studies checked, with the rest unexplained. For this sample the table gives some 58,000 clones, of which approximately 86% were detected only once. The ten top clones hold more than 0.95% of the sample. Input material: peripheral blood. These receptors were taken from a man between 40 and 49 years old with acute or convalescent COVID-19.

This chain links TRBV29-1 with TRBJ2-7; D might be TRBD2 (5 bases). This CDR3 spans 11 amino acids. The germline V gene encodes CDR1 SQVTM and CDR2 ANQGSEA. Trimming removed 6 bases from V and 1 base from J, with 7 bases in between. CDR3 nucleotides: TGCAGCGTCCGGGGATCCTACGAGCAGTACTTC. This gives the protein CSVRGSYEQYF.

This clone was detected a few times. This CDR3 is CASRATGDGQPQHF. CDR3 coding DNA: TGTGCCAGTAGGGCGACAGGGGACGGTCAGCCCCAGCATTTT. This chain connects TRBV19 to TRBJ1-5; 8 positions agree with TRBD1. The CDR3 totals 14 residues. Germline V gives CDR1 LNHDA, CDR2 SQIVND (reference sequence). Trimming took 6 bases from V and 6 from J; bases not matched to a gene: 7.

The chain has TRBV21-1 and TRBJ1-2. TRBV21-1 is recorded as a pseudogene. The CDR3 runs 14 residues. The DNA for the CDR3 is TGTGCCAGCAGCGAACGGATCCAAGCGGGGGGCTACACCTTC. The encoded protein is CASSERIQAGGYTF.

This clone occurred once. V gene TRBV6-5 combines with J gene TRBJ1-1; D is ambiguous. The CDR3 extends over 14 amino acids. Trimming removed 6 bases at V and 1 base at J, with 12 bases between. Germline V gives CDR1 MNHEY, CDR2 SVGAGI. The CDR3 nucleotides read TGTGCCAGCAGCCCGGGGATTCCGAACACTGAAGCTTTCTTT. This codes for CASSPGIPNTEAFF.

The V gene is TRBV19, the J gene TRBJ2-5; D ambiguous. Germline V gives CDR1 LNHDA, CDR2 SQIVND (reference sequence). Trimming removed 5 bases from V and 0 bases from J, with 13 bases in between. The CDR3 has 15 residues. The DNA of the CDR3 is TGTGCCAGTAGTCTTGACACCACGTACCAAGAGACCCAGTACTTC. Translating it yields CASSLDTTYQETQYF. The variable domain in full, with the rest retrieved from reference TRBV19 and TRBJ2-5, is DGGITQSPKYLFRKEGQNVTLSCEQNLNHDAMYWYRQDPGQGLRLIYYSQIVNDFQKGDIAEGYSVSREKKESFPLTVTSAQKNPTAFYLCASSLDTTYQETQYFGPGTRLLVL.

The chain has TRBV2 and TRBJ1-1, with 7 positions matching TRBD1. This CDR3 region has 14 residues. The germline gives CDR1 SNHLY, CDR2 FYNNEI. With V trimmed by 7 bases and J by 3 bases, 8 bases remained unmatched. DNA of the CDR3: TGTGCCAGCATCGAACGGGACAGAGACACTGAAGCTTTCTTT. This translates into CASIERDRDTEAFF.

V gene TRBV5-5 combines with J gene TRBJ1-1, with D possibly TRBD1 on 5 matching bases. The V gene lost 0 bases and the J gene lost 0 bases, with 12 bases spanning the gap. CDR1 is SGHKS, CDR2 YYEKEE, per germline (reference sequence). CDR3 size: 16 residues. The CDR3 nucleotides read TGTGCCAGCAGCTTGGAGGGGCTTGGGATGAACACTGAAGCTTTCTTT. Its protein is CASSLEGLGMNTEAFF.

The chain is built from TRBV2 and TRBJ1-3, with no clear D. Trimming removed 8 bases at V and 0 bases at J, with 14 bases between. The CDR3 totals 15 residues. Germline CDR1 is SNHLY and CDR2 is FYNNEI. In DNA, the CDR3 is TGTGCCAGCCGGAGAACACTCAGCTCTGGAAACACCATATATTTT. This sequence encodes CASRRTLSSGNTIYF. Full variable domain (missing parts from reference TRBV2 and TRBJ1-3): EPEVTQTPSHQVTQMGQEVILRCVPISNHLYFYWYRQILGQKVEFLVSFYNNEISEKSEIFDDQFSVERPDGSNFTLKIRSTKLEDSAMYFCASRRTLSSGNTIYFGEGSWLTVV.

This sequence joins TRBV3-1 (or the pseudogene TRBV3-2) and TRBJ1-6, with 9 bases identical to TRBD1. The germline CDR1 and CDR2 sequences are LGHDT and YNNKEL (reference sequence). The CDR3 sequence is 16 residues long. The J segment lost 13 bases and the V segment lost 6 bases, leaving 16 bases of the junction unmatched. Here the CDR3 reads CASRPRQTGGGVPLHF. For the CDR3, the DNA is TGTGCCAGCAGACCCCGCCAGACAGGGGGAGGTGTCCCCCTCCACTTT.

The DNA of the CDR3 is TGCGCCAGCAGTGAAGGAGGGTACGAAAAACTGTTTTTT. Protein: CASSEGGYEKLFF. This chain joins TRBV10-1 and TRBJ1-4; D not resolved. The germline V and J ends were trimmed by 3 bases and 8 bases, with 10 bases remaining between them. The CDR3 totals 13 residues. The germline CDR1 and CDR2 sequences are WNHNN and SYGVQD (reference sequence).

The chain employs TRBV10-3 and TRBJ2-7; TRBD1 might be the D (6 bases). V lost 3 bases and J lost 2, with 14 bases in between. The CDR3 sequence is 15 residues long. Looked up from germline, CDR1 is ENHRY and CDR2 is SYGVKD. CDR3 DNA: TGTGCCATCAGTGATCCTGGGACATATACCTACGAGCAGTACTTC. This sequence encodes CAISDPGTYTYEQYF.

The V call is TRBV27, the J call TRBJ1-4; 7 nucleotides agree with TRBD1. J lost 7 bases, V lost 5 bases, and 16 bases had no gene match. The germline gives CDR1 MNHEY, CDR2 SMNVEV (reference sequence). CDR3 length: 17 amino acids. The CDR3 loop reads CASSVKGSHRGSEKLFF. The CDR3, as DNA: TGTGCCAGCAGTGTTAAGGGCTCCCACAGGGGAAGTGAAAAACTGTTTTTT. Using reference TRBV27 and TRBJ1-4 for the parts outside the CDR3, the full variable domain is EAQVTQNPRYLITVTGKKLTVTCSQNMNHEYMSWYRQDPGLGLRQIYYSMNVEVTDKGDVPEGYKVSRKEKRNFPLILESPSPNQTSLYFCASSVKGSHRGSEKLFFGSGTQLSVL.

The rearrangement uses TRBV2 and TRBJ2-2, with TRBD2 as a possible D gene (6 bases). There are 11 residues in the CDR3. Trimming pared 7 bases from V and 7 bases from J, leaving 7 bases between. Looked up from germline, CDR1 is SNHLY and CDR2 is FYNNEI. In DNA, the CDR3 is TGTGCCAGCACCGGGAGCGGGGAGCTGTTTTTT. It codes for CASTGSGELFF.

The J gene is TRBJ1-1, the V gene TRBV9; 7 bases are a match to TRBD1. Germline values: CDR1 SGDLS, CDR2 YYNGEE. Trimming took 3 bases from V and 10 from J; bases not matched to a gene: 12. The CDR3 is 14 amino acids. The CDR3: CASSGRQGPEVAFF. Written as DNA, the CDR3 is TGTGCCAGCAGCGGAAGACAGGGCCCCGAGGTAGCTTTCTTT.

The chain has TRBV4-1 and TRBJ1-2, with a weak D call TRBD1 (5 bases). V lost 4 bases and J 0 bases, leaving 12 bases between the germline ends. Germline assignment: CDR1 MGHRA and CDR2 YSYEKL. The CDR3 covers 15 residues. The CDR3 reads CASSPEGLTNYGYTF. CDR3 DNA: TGCGCCAGCAGCCCTGAGGGACTGACTAACTATGGCTACACCTTC.

The rearrangement joins TRBV24-1 to TRBJ1-5; possibly TRBD1 for D (5 bases). Deletions cut 4 bases from V and 0 bases from J, with 18 bases between. The germline V gene has CDR1 KGHDR and CDR2 SFDVKD. The CDR3 has 18 amino acids. In DNA, the CDR3 is TGTGCCACCAGTGACCGATCGGGGGGAACGTATAGCAATCAGCCCCAGCATTTT. Translation: CATSDRSGGTYSNQPQHF.

CDR3 bases: TGTGCCAGCAGTCCGGAGGGGTGGGGTTCGGGCTATGGCTACACCTTC. This gives the protein CASSPEGWGSGYGYTF. V is TRBV5-5 and J is TRBJ1-2; perhaps TRBD1 as D (5 bases). Trimming took 5 bases from V and 4 from J, leaving 21 bases between them. The CDR3 is 16 residues long. CDR1 and CDR2 (germline): SGHKS, YYEKEE (reference sequence).

The chain combines TRBV25-1 with TRBJ2-5; 8 nucleotides align to TRBD2. The CDR3 loop spans 14 amino acids. V lost 4 bases and J lost 5; bases outside the gene matches: 6. From germline, CDR1 is MGHDK and CDR2 SYGVNS. CDR3 bases: TGTGCCAGCAGTGGCCTTTCGGGGGGGGAGACCCAGTACTTC. Its translation: CASSGLSGGETQYF.

The table lists this clone with a few counts. This chain joins TRBV12-3 or TRBV12-4 and TRBJ2-3, with TRBD2 as a possible D gene (7 bases). The CDR3 has 12 residues. The V gene lost 11 bases and the J gene lost 8 bases, with 17 bases spanning the gap. The CDR3 is CASGGSAGTQYF. CDR3 DNA sequence: TGTGCCTCGGGGGGCTCCGCGGGTACGCAGTATTTT.

This clone turned up a few times. V usage is TRBV11-2 and J usage is TRBJ2-2, with 14 bases fitting TRBD2. Germline loops: CDR1 SGHAT, CDR2 FQNNGV. The CDR3 length is 19 residues. Germline trimming cut 3 bases from V and 0 bases from J; bases unmatched to any gene: 6. In nucleotides, the CDR3 is TGTGCCAGCAGCTTGAGACTAGCGGGGGGGCCCGCGAACACCGGGGAGCTGTTTTTT. Amino acids: CASSLRLAGGPANTGELFF.

J is TRBJ1-4 and V is TRBV2; TRBD1 matches at 7 bases. Germline CDR1 is SNHLY and CDR2 is FYNNEI. With 5 bases clipped from V and 4 bases from J, the junction kept 4 bases outside the gene matches. The CDR3 is 14 amino acids. The CDR3 DNA reads as TGTGCCAGCAGTCGACAGGGTGGTAATGAAAAACTGTTTTTT. This translates into CASSRQGGNEKLFF.

This chain joins TRBV28 and TRBJ2-7, with 7 bases that match TRBD1. This CDR3 is 12 amino acids long. In germline, CDR1 is MDHEN, CDR2 SYDVKM. CDR3 sequence: CVTGAATYEQYF. The CDR3, as DNA: TGTGTCACAGGGGCAGCAACCTACGAGCAGTACTTC.